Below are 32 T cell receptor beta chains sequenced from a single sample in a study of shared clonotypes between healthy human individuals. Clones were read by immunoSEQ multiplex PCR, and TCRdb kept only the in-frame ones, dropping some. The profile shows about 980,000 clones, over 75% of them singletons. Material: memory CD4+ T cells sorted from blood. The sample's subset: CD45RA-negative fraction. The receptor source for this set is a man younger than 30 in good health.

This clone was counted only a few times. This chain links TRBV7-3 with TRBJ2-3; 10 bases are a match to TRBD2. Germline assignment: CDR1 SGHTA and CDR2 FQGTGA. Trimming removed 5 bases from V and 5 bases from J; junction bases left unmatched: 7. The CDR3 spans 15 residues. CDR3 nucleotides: TGTGCCAGCAGCCCCAGCGGGGGGGCCCGAGATACGCAGTATTTT. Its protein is CASSPSGGARDTQYF.

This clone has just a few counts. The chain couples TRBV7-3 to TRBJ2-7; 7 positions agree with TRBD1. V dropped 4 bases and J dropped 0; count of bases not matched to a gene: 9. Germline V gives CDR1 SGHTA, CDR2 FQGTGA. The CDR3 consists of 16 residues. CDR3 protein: CASSSPTGLSSYEQYF. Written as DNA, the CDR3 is TGTGCCAGCAGCTCCCCGACAGGGTTGAGCTCCTACGAGCAGTACTTC.

CDR3 protein: CAWRAGGNEKLFF. In DNA form, the CDR3 reads TGTGCCTGGAGGGCTGGGGGGAATGAAAAACTGTTTTTT. This sequence joins TRBV30 and TRBJ1-4; weak D call: TRBD1 (5 bases). This CDR3 contains 13 residues. Germline V CDR1 and CDR2: GTSNPN, SVGIG (reference sequence). V was pared by 3 bases and J by 5 bases, with 10 bases between.

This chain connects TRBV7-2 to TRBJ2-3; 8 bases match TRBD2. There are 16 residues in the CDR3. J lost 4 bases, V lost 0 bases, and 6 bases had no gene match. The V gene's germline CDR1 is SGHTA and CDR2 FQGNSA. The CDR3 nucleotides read TGTGCCAGCAGCTTAGCCGGGAGGGCCGGAGCAGATACGCAGTATTTT. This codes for CASSLAGRAGADTQYF.

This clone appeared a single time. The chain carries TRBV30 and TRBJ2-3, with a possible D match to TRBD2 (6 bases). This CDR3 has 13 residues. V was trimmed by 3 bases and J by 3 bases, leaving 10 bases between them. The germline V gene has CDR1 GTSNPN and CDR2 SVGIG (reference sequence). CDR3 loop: CAWREGATDTQYF. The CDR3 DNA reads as TGTGCCTGGAGGGAGGGAGCGACAGATACGCAGTATTTT.

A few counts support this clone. The CDR3 region is CASSPPAGTLGNTIYF. CDR3 DNA sequence: TGTGCCAGCTCACCCCCGGCAGGAACCCTTGGAAACACCATATATTTT. V and J are TRBV18 and TRBJ1-3; D gene ambiguous. The length of the CDR3 is 16 residues. From germline, CDR1 is KGHSH and CDR2 LQKENI. Trimming took 3 bases from V and 3 from J, leaving 15 bases between them.

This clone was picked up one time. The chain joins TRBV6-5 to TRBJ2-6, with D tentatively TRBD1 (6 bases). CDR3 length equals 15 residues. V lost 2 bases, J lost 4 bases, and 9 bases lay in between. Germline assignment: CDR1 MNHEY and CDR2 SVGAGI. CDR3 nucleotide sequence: TGTGCCAGCAGTTACAACAGGGCGGGGGCCAACGTCCTGACTTTC. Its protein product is CASSYNRAGANVLTF.

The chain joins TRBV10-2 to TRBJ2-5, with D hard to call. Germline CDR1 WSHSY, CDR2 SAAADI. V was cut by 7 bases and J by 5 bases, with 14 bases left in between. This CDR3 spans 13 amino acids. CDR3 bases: TGCGCCAGCATTCTGGGAAGTTCGGAGACCCAGTACTTC. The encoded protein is CASILGSSETQYF.

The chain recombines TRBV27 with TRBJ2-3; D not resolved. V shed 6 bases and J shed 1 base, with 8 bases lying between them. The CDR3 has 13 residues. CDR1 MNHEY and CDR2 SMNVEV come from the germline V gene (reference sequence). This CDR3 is CASRSQGTDTQYF. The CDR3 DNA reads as TGTGCCAGCAGGTCTCAGGGCACAGATACGCAGTATTTT.

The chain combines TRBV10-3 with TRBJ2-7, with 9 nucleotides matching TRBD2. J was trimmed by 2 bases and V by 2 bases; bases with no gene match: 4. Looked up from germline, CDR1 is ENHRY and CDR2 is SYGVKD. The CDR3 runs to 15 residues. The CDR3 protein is CAISEAGGPAYEQYF. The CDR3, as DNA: TGTGCCATCAGTGAGGCGGGAGGGCCGGCCTACGAGCAGTACTTC.

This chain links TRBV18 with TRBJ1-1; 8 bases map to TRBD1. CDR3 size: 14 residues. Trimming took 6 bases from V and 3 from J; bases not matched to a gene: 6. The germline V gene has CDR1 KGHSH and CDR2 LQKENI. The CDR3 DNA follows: TGTGCCAGCTCCTCTGTGACAGGGGACACTGAAGCTTTCTTT. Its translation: CASSSVTGDTEAFF.

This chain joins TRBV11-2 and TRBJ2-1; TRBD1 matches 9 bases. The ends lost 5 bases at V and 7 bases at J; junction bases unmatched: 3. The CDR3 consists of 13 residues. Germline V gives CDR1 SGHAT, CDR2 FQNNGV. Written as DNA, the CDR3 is TGTGCCAGCAGCATGGACAGGGGAAATGAGCAGTTCTTC. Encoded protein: CASSMDRGNEQFF. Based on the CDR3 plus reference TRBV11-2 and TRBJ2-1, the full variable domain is EAGVAQSPRYKIIEKRQSVAFWCNPISGHATLYWYQQILGQGPKLLIQFQNNGVVDDSQLPKDRFSAERLKGVDSTLKIQPAKLEDSAVYLCASSMDRGNEQFFGPGTRLTVL.

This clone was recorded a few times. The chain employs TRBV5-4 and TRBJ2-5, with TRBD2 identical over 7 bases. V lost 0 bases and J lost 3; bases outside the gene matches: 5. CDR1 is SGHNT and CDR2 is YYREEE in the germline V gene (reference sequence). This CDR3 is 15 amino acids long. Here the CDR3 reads CASSLASGAEETQYF. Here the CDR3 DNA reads TGTGCCAGCAGCTTGGCTAGCGGAGCTGAAGAGACCCAGTACTTC.

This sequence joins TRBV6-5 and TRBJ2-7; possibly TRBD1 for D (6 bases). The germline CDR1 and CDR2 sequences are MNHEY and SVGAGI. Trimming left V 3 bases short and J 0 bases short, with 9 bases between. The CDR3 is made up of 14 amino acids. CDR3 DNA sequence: TGTGCCAGCAGTTATCAGGGGAGCTCCTACGAGCAGTACTTC. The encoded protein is CASSYQGSSYEQYF.

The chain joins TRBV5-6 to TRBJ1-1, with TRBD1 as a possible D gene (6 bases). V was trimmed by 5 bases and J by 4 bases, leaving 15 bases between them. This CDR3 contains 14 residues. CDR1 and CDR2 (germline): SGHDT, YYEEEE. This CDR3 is CASSSRGRLTEAFF. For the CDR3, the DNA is TGTGCCAGCAGTTCCAGGGGACGTCTCACTGAAGCTTTCTTT.

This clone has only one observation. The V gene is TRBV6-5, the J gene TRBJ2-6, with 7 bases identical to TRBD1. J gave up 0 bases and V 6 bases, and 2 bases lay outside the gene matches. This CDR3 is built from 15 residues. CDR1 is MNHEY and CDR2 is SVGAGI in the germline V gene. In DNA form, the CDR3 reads TGTGCCAGCAGGACAGGGAGCTCTGGGGCCAACGTCCTGACTTTC. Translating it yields CASRTGSSGANVLTF.

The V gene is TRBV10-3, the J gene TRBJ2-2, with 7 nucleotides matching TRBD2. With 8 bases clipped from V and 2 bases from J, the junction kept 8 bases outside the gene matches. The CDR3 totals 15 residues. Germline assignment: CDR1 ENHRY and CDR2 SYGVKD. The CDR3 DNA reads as TGTGCCATCGGGGACGGGAGGTCTAACACCGGGGAGCTGTTTTTT. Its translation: CAIGDGRSNTGELFF.

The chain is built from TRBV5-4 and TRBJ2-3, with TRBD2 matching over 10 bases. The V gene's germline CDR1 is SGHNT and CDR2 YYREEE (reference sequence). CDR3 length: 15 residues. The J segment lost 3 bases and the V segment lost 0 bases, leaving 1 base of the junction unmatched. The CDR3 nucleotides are TGTGCCAGCAGCTTGGGAGCGGGAGGGACAGATACGCAGTATTTT. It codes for CASSLGAGGTDTQYF.

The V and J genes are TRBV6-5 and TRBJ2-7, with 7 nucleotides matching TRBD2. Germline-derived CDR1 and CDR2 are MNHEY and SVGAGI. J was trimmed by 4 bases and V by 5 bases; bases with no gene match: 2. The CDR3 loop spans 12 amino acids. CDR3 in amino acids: CASSSGIYEQYF. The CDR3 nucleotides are TGTGCCAGCAGTAGCGGGATTTACGAGCAGTACTTC.

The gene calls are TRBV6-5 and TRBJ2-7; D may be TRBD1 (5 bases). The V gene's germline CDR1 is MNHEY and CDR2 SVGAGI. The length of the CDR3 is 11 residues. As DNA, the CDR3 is TGTGCGAAGGGGCGCATCCACGAGCAGTACTTC. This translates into CAKGRIHEQYF.

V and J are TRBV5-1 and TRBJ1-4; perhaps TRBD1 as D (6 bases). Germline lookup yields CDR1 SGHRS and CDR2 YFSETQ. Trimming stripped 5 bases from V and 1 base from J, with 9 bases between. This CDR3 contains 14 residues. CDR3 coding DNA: TGCGCCAGCAGAAAACAGGGAACTAATGAAAAACTGTTTTTT. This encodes CASRKQGTNEKLFF.

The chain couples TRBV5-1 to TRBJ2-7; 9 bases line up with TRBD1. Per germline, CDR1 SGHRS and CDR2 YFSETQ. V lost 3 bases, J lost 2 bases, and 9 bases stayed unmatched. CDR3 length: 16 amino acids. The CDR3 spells CASSSDGQGKTYEQYF. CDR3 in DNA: TGCGCCAGCAGCTCCGACGGACAGGGGAAGACCTACGAGCAGTACTTC.

CDR3 DNA: TGTGCCAGCAGCCATTACAGGGCCCCTAACTATGGCTACACCTTC. Translation: CASSHYRAPNYGYTF. The chain couples TRBV7-2 to TRBJ1-2; D possibly corresponds to TRBD1 (6 bases). The V gene's germline CDR1 is SGHTA and CDR2 FQGNSA. V was cut by 5 bases and J by 0 bases, with 13 bases left in between. The CDR3 extends over 15 amino acids.

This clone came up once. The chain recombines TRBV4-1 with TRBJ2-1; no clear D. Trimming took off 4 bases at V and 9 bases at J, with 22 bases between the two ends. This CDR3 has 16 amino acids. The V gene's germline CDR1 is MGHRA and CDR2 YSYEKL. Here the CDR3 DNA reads TGCGCCAGCAGCCCCGAGGCTAATGAGCCCCCCGGTGAGCAGTTCTTC. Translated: CASSPEANEPPGEQFF.

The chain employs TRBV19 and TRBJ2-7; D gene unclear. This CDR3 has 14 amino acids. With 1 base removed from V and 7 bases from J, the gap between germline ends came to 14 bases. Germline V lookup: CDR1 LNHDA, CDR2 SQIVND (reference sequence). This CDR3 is CASSIALTLGEQYF. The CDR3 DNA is TGTGCCAGTAGTATAGCCCTCACTTTGGGGGAGCAGTACTTC. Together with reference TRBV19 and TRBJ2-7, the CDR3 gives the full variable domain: DGGITQSPKYLFRKEGQNVTLSCEQNLNHDAMYWYRQDPGQGLRLIYYSQIVNDFQKGDIAEGYSVSREKKESFPLTVTSAQKNPTAFYLCASSIALTLGEQYFGPGTRLTVT.

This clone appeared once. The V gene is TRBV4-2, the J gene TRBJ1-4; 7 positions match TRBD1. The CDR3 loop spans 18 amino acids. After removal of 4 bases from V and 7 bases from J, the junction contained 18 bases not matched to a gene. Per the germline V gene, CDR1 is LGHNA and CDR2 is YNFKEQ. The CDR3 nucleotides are TGTGCCAGCAGCCTTGCAGGGACAGATGTGAGGACCGTTGAAAAACTGTTTTTT. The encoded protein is CASSLAGTDVRTVEKLFF.

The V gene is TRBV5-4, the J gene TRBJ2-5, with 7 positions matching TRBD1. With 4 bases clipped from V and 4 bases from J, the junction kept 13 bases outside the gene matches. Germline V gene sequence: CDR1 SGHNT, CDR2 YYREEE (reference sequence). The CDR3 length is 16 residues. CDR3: CASSMTSSDRTETQYF. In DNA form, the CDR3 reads TGTGCCAGCAGCATGACCTCGTCGGACAGGACAGAGACCCAGTACTTC.

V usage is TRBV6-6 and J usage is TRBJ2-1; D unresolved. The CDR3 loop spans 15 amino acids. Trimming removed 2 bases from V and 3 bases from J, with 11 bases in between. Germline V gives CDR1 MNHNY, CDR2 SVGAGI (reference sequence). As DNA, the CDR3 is TGTGCCAGCAGTTACAACAGCCCTTACTACAATGAGCAGTTCTTC. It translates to CASSYNSPYYNEQFF.

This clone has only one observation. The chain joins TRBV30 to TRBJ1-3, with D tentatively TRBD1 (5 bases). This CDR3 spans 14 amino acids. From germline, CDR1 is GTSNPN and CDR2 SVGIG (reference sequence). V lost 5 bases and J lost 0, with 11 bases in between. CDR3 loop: CAWGGLISGNTIYF. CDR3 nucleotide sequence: TGTGCCTGGGGGGGACTGATCTCTGGAAACACCATATATTTT.

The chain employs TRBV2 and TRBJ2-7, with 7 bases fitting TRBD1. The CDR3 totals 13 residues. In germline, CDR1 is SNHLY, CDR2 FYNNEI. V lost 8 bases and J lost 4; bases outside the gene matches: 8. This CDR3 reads CASARDRSYEQYF. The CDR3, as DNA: TGTGCCAGCGCCCGGGACAGATCTTACGAGCAGTACTTC.

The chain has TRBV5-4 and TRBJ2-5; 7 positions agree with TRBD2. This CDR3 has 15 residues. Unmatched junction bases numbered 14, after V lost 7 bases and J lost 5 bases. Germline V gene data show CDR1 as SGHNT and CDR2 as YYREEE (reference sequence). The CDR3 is CASGRRELSRETQYF. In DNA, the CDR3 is TGTGCCAGCGGACGGCGGGAGCTAAGTCGGGAGACCCAGTACTTC.

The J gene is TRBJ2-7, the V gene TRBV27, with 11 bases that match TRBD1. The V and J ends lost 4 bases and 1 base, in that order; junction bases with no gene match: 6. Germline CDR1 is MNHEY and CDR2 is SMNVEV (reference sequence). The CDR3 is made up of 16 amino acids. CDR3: CASSSSGTGGSYEQYF. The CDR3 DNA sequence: TGTGCCAGCAGTTCGAGCGGGACAGGGGGTTCCTACGAGCAGTACTTC.